Presented here are 28 T cell receptor beta chains from one specimen sequenced in a study of human T cells and chemical hapten exposure. Time point meaning: pre-sensitization, week 0. Treatment described: therapeutic diphenylcyclopropenone sensitization with weekly scalp DPC. TCRdb analysed the RACE reads with MiXCR anew, one entry per CDR3 protein. This table has 300,000 to 450,000 distinct CDR3 sequences, 4.5% to 5.5% appearing once. The sample here was whole blood, taken in connection with sensitization to the hapten diphenylcyclopropenone (DPC). Every receptor here comes from a woman between 45 and 65 years old with alopecia areata. Some clones in this sample may be carry-over from other donors' samples.

V and J are TRBV4-1 and TRBJ1-5; D remains unclear. Trimming took off 0 bases at V and 2 bases at J, with 14 bases between the two ends. Germline V gene lookup returns CDR1 MGHRA and CDR2 YSYEKL. The CDR3 is 17 residues long. In nucleotides, the CDR3 is TGCGCCAGCAGCCAAGAAATGACGGCCGGGGGCAATCAGCCCCAGCATTTT. It is translated as CASSQEMTAGGNQPQHF.

This clonotype was counted at least ten times. This sequence joins TRBV5-6 and TRBJ1-5, with D uncertain. The V and J ends lost 6 bases and 0 bases respectively, with 10 bases between them. The CDR3 consists of 14 residues. Germline V gene data show CDR1 as SGHDT and CDR2 as YYEEEE. The CDR3 nucleotides read TGTGCCAGCACCCGGGCCAATAGCAATCAGCCCCAGCATTTT. Protein product: CASTRANSNQPQHF.

The chain couples TRBV4-1 to TRBJ2-7, with 7 bases identical to TRBD2. Trimming took 3 bases from V and 3 from J; bases not matched to a gene: 5. The CDR3 is 14 residues long. CDR1 and CDR2 from the germline V gene are MGHRA and YSYEKL. The CDR3 coding sequence is TGCGCCAGCAGCCATGGACTAGATAGCTACGAGCAGTACTTC. Protein product: CASSHGLDSYEQYF.

This clonotype was detected many times. The V call is TRBV18, the J call TRBJ2-7; no reliable D call. The germline CDR1 and CDR2 sequences are KGHSH and LQKENI. Deletions cut 3 bases from V and 3 bases from J, with 9 bases between. The CDR3 runs 13 residues. The CDR3 sequence: CASSPETSYEQYF. DNA of the CDR3: TGTGCCAGCTCACCCGAGACAAGCTACGAGCAGTACTTC.

V usage is TRBV12-3 or TRBV12-4 and J usage is TRBJ2-7; 8 bases are a match to TRBD1. The J segment lost 5 bases and the V segment lost 2 bases, leaving 5 bases of the junction unmatched. The CDR3 is made up of 14 amino acids. CDR3 DNA: TGTGCCAGCAGTTTATCAGGACAGGGCGACGAGCAGTACTTC. It is translated as CASSLSGQGDEQYF.

Many counts were recorded for this clonotype. This chain links TRBV4-1 with TRBJ2-5; D remains unclear. CDR3 length: 13 amino acids. The V gene lost 1 base and the J gene lost 4 bases, with 7 bases spanning the gap. Germline lookup yields CDR1 MGHRA and CDR2 YSYEKL. This CDR3 is CASSQANAETQYF. CDR3 DNA sequence: TGCGCCAGCAGCCAAGCCAATGCAGAGACCCAGTACTTC.

This clonotype was found many times. The V and J genes are TRBV27 and TRBJ2-3, with 9 bases lining up with TRBD2. Per the germline V gene, CDR1 is MNHEY and CDR2 is SMNVEV (reference sequence). V gave up 3 bases and J gave up 2 bases; unmatched junction bases: 6. The CDR3 has 16 amino acids. Here the CDR3 DNA reads TGTGCCAGCAGTTTTAGAGCGGGGGGAACCACAGATACGCAGTATTTT. Translated, it gives CASSFRAGGTTDTQYF.

The genes are TRBV30 and TRBJ1-1; no clear D gene. This CDR3 is built from 12 residues. V lost 2 bases and J 1 base, leaving 5 bases between the germline ends. Germline V gene sequence: CDR1 GTSNPN, CDR2 SVGIG (reference sequence). CDR3 nucleotide sequence: TGTGCCTGGAGTATATCGAACACTGAAGCTTTCTTT. Encoded protein: CAWSISNTEAFF.

This clonotype was detected many times. This chain connects TRBV20-1 to TRBJ2-3; D uncertain. CDR1 and CDR2 (germline): DFQATT, SNEGSKA (reference sequence). Trimming stripped 5 bases from V and 0 bases from J, with 12 bases between. The CDR3 totals 14 residues. CDR3 amino acids: CSAPIPGSTDTQYF. CDR3 in DNA: TGCAGTGCTCCTATTCCCGGCAGCACAGATACGCAGTATTTT.

On this clonotype: A much larger clone sits a single nucleotide away, making a read error possible. This chain links TRBV29-1 with TRBJ2-5; tentatively, D is TRBD1 (6 bases). This CDR3 is 13 amino acids long. The V and J ends lost 1 base and 2 bases respectively, with 8 bases between them. Per germline, CDR1 SQVTM and CDR2 ANQGSEA. CDR3: CSVEAGVQETQYF. The CDR3 region has the DNA TGCAGCGTTGAAGCAGGGGTACAAGAGACCCAGTACTTC.

CDR3 sequence (DNA): TGTGCCAGCAGTTTGGAGGAAGATACGCAGTATTTT. Its translation: CASSLEEDTQYF. The gene calls are TRBV12-3 or TRBV12-4 and TRBJ2-3, with D maybe TRBD2 (5 bases). V was shortened by 3 bases and J by 5 bases, with 6 bases between the two germline ends. The CDR3 consists of 12 residues.

This clonotype was recorded many times. The chain uses TRBV9 and TRBJ2-3; a weak D match, TRBD2 (6 bases). Germline CDR1 is SGDLS and CDR2 is YYNGEE. The V end lost 0 bases, the J end lost 0 bases, and 8 bases lay between the germline ends. CDR3 length equals 15 residues. The CDR3 loop is CASSVGGVSTDTQYF. CDR3 in DNA: TGTGCCAGCAGCGTAGGCGGGGTTAGCACAGATACGCAGTATTTT.

CDR3 residues: CASTLGEFLAGELFF. CDR3 sequence (DNA): TGTGCCAGCACCCTCGGAGAGTTTTTGGCCGGGGAGCTGTTTTTT. V is TRBV11-2 and J is TRBJ2-2; D is uncertain. V lost 7 bases and J 6 bases, leaving 18 bases between the germline ends. Looked up from germline, CDR1 is SGHAT and CDR2 is FQNNGV. The CDR3 contains 15 residues.

This clonotype was counted at least ten times. The chain couples TRBV24-1 to TRBJ2-1, with 12 bases fitting TRBD2. Germline trimming cut 9 bases from V and 0 bases from J; bases unmatched to any gene: 5. The CDR3 is made up of 16 amino acids. CDR1 and CDR2 from the germline V gene are KGHDR and SFDVKD. The CDR3 spells CATGTSGPSSYNEQFF. The CDR3 DNA reads TGTGCCACCGGGACTAGCGGGCCGAGCTCCTACAATGAGCAGTTCTTC.

This clonotype has just a few counts. An end of the junction differs from the germline gene, which may be a read error. The J gene is TRBJ2-3, the V gene TRBV20-1, with D perhaps given as TRBD1 or TRBD2 (6 bases each). Looked up from germline, CDR1 is DFQATT and CDR2 is SNEGSKA (reference sequence). The CDR3 is 14 amino acids. This chain's CDR3 is CSARGPEGADTQYF. The CDR3 region has the DNA TGCAGTGCCAGAGGACCGGAGGGGGCAGATACGCAGTATTTT.

This clonotype has a count of ten or more. The chain has TRBV29-1 and TRBJ2-3, with a tentative D call TRBD1 (6 bases). In germline, CDR1 is SQVTM, CDR2 ANQGSEA. The V end lost 0 bases, the J end lost 5 bases, and 6 bases lay between the germline ends. This CDR3 region has 12 residues. This CDR3 is CSVEEGGDTQYF. The CDR3 DNA reads TGCAGCGTTGAAGAAGGGGGAGATACGCAGTATTTT.

In its sample, this clonotype was seen many times. This rearrangement joins TRBV21-1 to TRBJ2-1. TRBV21-1 constitutes a pseudogene. The CDR3 covers 12 residues. In DNA, the CDR3 is TGTGCCAGCAGCAAAGGCCCCAATGAGCAGTTCTTC. It specifies CASSKGPNEQFF.

This clonotype was counted many times. The chain has TRBV6-5 and TRBJ2-5; the match to TRBD1 covers 8 bases. The CDR3 covers 12 residues. Germline V gives CDR1 MNHEY, CDR2 SVGAGI. V dropped 5 bases and J dropped 10; count of bases not matched to a gene: 6. CDR3: CASSGTGEFQYF. Here the CDR3 DNA reads TGTGCCAGCAGTGGGACAGGCGAGTTCCAGTACTTC.

V gene TRBV6-1 combines with J gene TRBJ1-5; the D gene is possibly TRBD1 (5 bases). The CDR3 runs 16 residues. V lost 6 bases, J lost 2 bases, and 17 bases lay in between. Germline lookup yields CDR1 MNHNS and CDR2 SASEGT. CDR3 coding DNA: TGTGCCAGCAGGTACCTCGAGGGGTCTGGCAATCAGCCCCAGCATTTT. This encodes CASRYLEGSGNQPQHF.

This clonotype was detected a few times. V usage is TRBV12-3 or TRBV12-4 and J usage is TRBJ2-7; perhaps D is TRBD1 or TRBD2 (5 bases each). V lost 1 base and J 4 bases, leaving 17 bases between the germline ends. This CDR3 has 16 residues. In nucleotides, the CDR3 is TGTGCCAGCAGTTTAGTATTCGGGGCAGGGAATTACGAGCAGTACTTC. It specifies CASSLVFGAGNYEQYF.

V and J are TRBV12-5 and TRBJ1-2; no reliable D call. From germline, CDR1 is LGHNT and CDR2 FRNRAP. Trimming removed 6 bases at V and 8 bases at J, with 13 bases between. The CDR3 consists of 12 residues. The CDR3 bases are TGTGCTAGTGGCTTGCCACTACGAGGCTACACCTTC. As protein: CASGLPLRGYTF.

This clonotype occurred many times. The chain uses TRBV5-1 and TRBJ2-3; D might be TRBD2 (6 bases). CDR1 SGHRS and CDR2 YFSETQ come from the germline V gene. The CDR3 is 14 amino acids. The ends were cut back, 3 bases at V and 2 bases at J, with 10 bases in the middle. The CDR3 spells CASSWDSLTDTQYF. The CDR3, as DNA: TGCGCCAGCAGCTGGGACTCTCTCACAGATACGCAGTATTTT.

This clonotype has a count of ten or more. The V call is TRBV28, the J call TRBJ2-7; no clear D gene. The CDR3 runs to 12 residues. The germline V and J ends were trimmed by 3 bases and 0 bases, with 3 bases remaining between them. CDR1 MDHEN and CDR2 SYDVKM come from the germline V gene. The CDR3 protein is CASSFLSYEQYF. The CDR3 region has the DNA TGTGCCAGCAGTTTCCTCTCCTACGAGCAGTACTTC.

The V call is TRBV2, the J call TRBJ1-2; 7 bases fit TRBD1. The CDR3 totals 12 residues. Germline CDR1 reads SNHLY; CDR2 reads FYNNEI. After removal of 6 bases from V and 13 bases from J, the junction contained 11 bases not matched to a gene. CDR3 coding DNA: TGTGCCAGCAGCGCCGGGACAGCCCTTTCCACCTTC. Translation: CASSAGTALSTF.

This clonotype was seen at least ten times. The chain recombines TRBV12-3 or TRBV12-4 with TRBJ1-1; D remains unclear. Trimming took 6 bases from V and 3 from J, leaving 11 bases between them. The length of the CDR3 is 13 residues. DNA for the CDR3: TGTGCCAGCAGCTTCACGGAGGACACTGAAGCTTTCTTT. It is translated as CASSFTEDTEAFF.

This clonotype was found a few times. The chain recombines TRBV12-3 or TRBV12-4 with TRBJ1-4, with a tentative D call TRBD1 (6 bases). The length of the CDR3 is 17 residues. V lost 5 bases, J lost 5 bases, and 21 bases lay in between. The CDR3 spells CASSLTGTLRGNEKLFF. CDR3 bases: TGTGCCAGCAGTCTAACAGGGACGCTGAGGGGAAATGAAAAACTGTTTTTT.

This clonotype was observed many times. The rearrangement uses TRBV3-1 and TRBJ1-1, with TRBD1 as a possible D gene (5 bases). Germline lookup yields CDR1 LGHDT and CDR2 YNNKEL (reference sequence). The CDR3 is 14 amino acids. The V end lost 6 bases, the J end lost 1 base, and 12 bases lay between the germline ends. The CDR3 sequence: CASRLRTSNTEAFF. The CDR3 coding sequence is TGTGCCAGCAGGCTGCGGACATCGAACACTGAAGCTTTCTTT.

This clonotype showed up many times. V is TRBV6-2 or TRBV6-3 and J is TRBJ1-2; D unclear. The germline gives CDR1 MNHEY, CDR2 SVGEGT. The CDR3 is 15 residues long. The V and J ends lost 7 bases and 3 bases respectively, with 18 bases between them. Written as DNA, the CDR3 is TGTGCCAGCACCCCGTGGCAGATTGGAGACTATGGCTACACCTTC. Protein: CASTPWQIGDYGYTF.